The source of this T cell receptor beta chain is a study of identifying expanded T cells in peripheral blood. This clone was picked up a small number of times. Its cognate antigen is unknown. No infections or other immune events were documented during collection. Whole-study results and caveats: Over two and four weeks, about 15 and 19 clones changed, versus around 1.1 between replicates. Variance in clone template counts between approximately two-week samples significantly increased with total template count across all healthy donors.

Generated by immunoSEQ multiplex PCR, the TCRdb table keeps only in-frame clones and is missing some. The table has about 90,000 clones, approximately 86% seen once. The CDR3 spans 19 residues. V lost 1 base and J 5 bases, leaving 24 bases between the germline ends. Germline lookup yields CDR1 MGHRA and CDR2 YSYEKL. Material: blood. The sequence was obtained from a person aged 18 to 70 in good health. The chain uses TRBV4-1 and TRBJ2-1; D is possibly TRBD1 or TRBD2 (6 bases each). CDR3 bases: TGCGCCAGCAGCCAAGGGCCCCGAACTAAGAGGGGGACTCACAATGAGCAGTTCTTC. Translated: CASSQGPRTKRGTHNEQFF.